The 32 T cell receptor beta chains in this list originate from one sample, sequenced in a study of blood T cell repertoires in COVID-19. TCRdb keeps only in-frame clones here, not all; method: immunoSEQ multiplex PCR. The data contain tens of thousands of clones, approximately 83% of them singletons. Sequenced material: peripheral blood. The source is a human donor in a cohort sampled during active COVID-19.

The chain uses TRBV6-2 or TRBV6-3 and TRBJ2-3; D perhaps matches TRBD1 (6 bases). CDR1 and CDR2 (germline): MNHEY, SVGEGT. Trimming left V 2 bases short and J 8 bases short, with 8 bases between. This CDR3 comprises 12 residues. CDR3 region: CASSYLGGTQYF. In nucleotides, the CDR3 is TGTGCCAGCAGTTACCTAGGGGGTACGCAGTATTTT.

This chain uses TRBV5-1 with TRBJ2-7, with TRBD2 identical over 7 bases. The V gene's germline CDR1 is SGHRS and CDR2 YFSETQ. The CDR3 is 13 residues long. Trimming at V came to 3 bases and at J to 6 bases, leaving 6 bases not matched to a gene. CDR3 in DNA: TGCGCCAGCAGCTCAGGACTAGAGGGCGAGCAGTACTTC. Its translation is CASSSGLEGEQYF. Full variable domain (rest looked up from reference TRBV5-1 and TRBJ2-7): KAGVTQTPRYLIKTRGQQVTLSCSPISGHRSVSWYQQTPGQGLQFLFEYFSETQRNKGNFPGRFSGRQFSNSRSEMNVSTLELGDSALYLCASSSGLEGEQYFGPGTRLTVT.

V usage is TRBV20-1 and J usage is TRBJ2-5; TRBD2 aligns across 7 bases. The CDR3 totals 13 residues. The V segment lost 3 bases and the J segment 5 bases; nucleotides outside the gene matches: 6. Germline values: CDR1 DFQATT, CDR2 SNEGSKA (reference sequence). CDR3 DNA sequence: TGCAGTGCTAGTCACGGGACTAATGAGACCCAGTACTTC. Its translation: CSASHGTNETQYF.

The J gene is TRBJ1-1, the V gene TRBV6-5; D gene uncertain. Germline loops: CDR1 MNHEY, CDR2 SVGAGI. The CDR3 extends over 15 amino acids. V was clipped by 2 bases and J by 0 bases, with 10 bases between them. The CDR3 here is CASSYRPGLNTEAFF. The DNA for the CDR3 is TGTGCCAGCAGTTACCGACCAGGCCTGAACACTGAAGCTTTCTTT.

V and J are TRBV5-1 and TRBJ2-2, with 10 bases that match TRBD1. The CDR3 runs to 16 residues. The V segment lost 4 bases and the J segment 5 bases; nucleotides outside the gene matches: 8. The V gene's germline CDR1 is SGHRS and CDR2 YFSETQ. The CDR3: CASSRGQGVRTGELFF. CDR3 in DNA: TGCGCCAGCAGCCGCGGACAGGGGGTTAGAACCGGGGAGCTGTTTTTT.

The chain has TRBV19 and TRBJ2-3; a possible D gene is TRBD2 (5 bases). Germline V gene lookup returns CDR1 LNHDA and CDR2 SQIVND (reference sequence). This CDR3 has 14 residues. Between the trimmed V and J ends, which lost 3 bases and 2 bases, there was a span of 9 bases. The DNA of the CDR3 is TGTGCCAGTAGTATTTTACGGGACACAGATACGCAGTATTTT. Protein: CASSILRDTDTQYF.

CDR3 region: CASSPQPYEQYF. CDR3 DNA sequence: TGTGCCAGCAGCCCACAACCCTACGAGCAGTACTTC. The chain couples TRBV7-9 to TRBJ2-7, with unresolved D. The V gene's germline CDR1 is SEHNR and CDR2 FQNEAQ (reference sequence). Trimming stripped 5 bases from V and 2 bases from J, with 7 bases between. This CDR3 has 12 amino acids.

This chain connects TRBV2 to TRBJ2-7; TRBD1 matches at 8 bases. The CDR3 contains 15 residues. Germline loops: CDR1 SNHLY, CDR2 FYNNEI. The J segment lost 9 bases and the V segment lost 4 bases, leaving 14 bases of the junction unmatched. CDR3 sequence (DNA): TGTGCCAGCAGTGTTAGAGGACAGGGCGCTTTGGGGCAGTACTTC. Protein sequence: CASSVRGQGALGQYF.

This chain joins TRBV28 and TRBJ1-4; 12 bases are a match to TRBD1. The ends lost 5 bases at V and 6 bases at J; junction bases unmatched: 4. The CDR3 covers 15 residues. Germline V gives CDR1 MDHEN, CDR2 SYDVKM. This chain's CDR3 is CASSPGTGGDEKLFF. CDR3 bases: TGTGCCAGCAGTCCAGGGACAGGGGGCGATGAAAAACTGTTTTTT.

This rearrangement joins TRBV29-1 to TRBJ2-7; maybe TRBD1 (6 bases). This CDR3 has 12 amino acids. Germline-derived CDR1 and CDR2 are SQVTM and ANQGSEA. V lost 6 bases and J 4 bases, leaving 13 bases between the germline ends. The chain's CDR3 is CSVVDSRYEQYF. CDR3 DNA: TGCAGCGTAGTGGACAGCCGGTACGAGCAGTACTTC.

The chain carries TRBV6-1 and TRBJ1-5, with D possibly being TRBD1 (5 bases). The CDR3 extends over 15 amino acids. V dropped 0 bases and J dropped 6 bases, with 12 bases sitting between them. Germline CDR1 MNHNS, CDR2 SASEGT. The CDR3 reads CASSEAHSGIQPQHF. CDR3 bases: TGTGCCAGCAGTGAAGCGCACTCAGGGATTCAGCCCCAGCATTTT.

The genes are TRBV5-1 and TRBJ2-5; D call uncertain. The germline V gene has CDR1 SGHRS and CDR2 YFSETQ. Trimming took off 2 bases at V and 12 bases at J, with 20 bases between the two ends. The CDR3 is 14 residues long. The CDR3 nucleotides read TGCGCCAGCAGCTTTAGCTCGTCCTCACCTCCCAAGTACTTC. It translates to CASSFSSSSPPKYF.

The chain recombines TRBV18 with TRBJ1-1, with 7 bases lining up with TRBD1. The CDR3 contains 13 residues. The junction had 5 bases not matched to a gene; V was cut back by 3 bases and J by 7 bases. Germline-derived CDR1 and CDR2 are KGHSH and LQKENI. CDR3: CASSPGTAGEAFF. The CDR3 DNA sequence: TGTGCCAGCTCACCGGGGACAGCAGGTGAAGCTTTCTTT. Using reference TRBV18 and TRBJ1-1 for the parts outside the CDR3, the full variable domain is NAGVMQNPRHLVRRRGQEARLRCSPMKGHSHVYWYRQLPEEGLKFMVYLQKENIIDESGMPKERFSAEFPKEGPSILRIQQVVRGDSAAYFCASSPGTAGEAFFGQGTRLTVV.

This chain uses TRBV5-1 with TRBJ2-5; the match to TRBD1 covers 7 bases. Germline CDR1 reads SGHRS; CDR2 reads YFSETQ. Germline trimming cut 4 bases from V and 1 base from J; bases unmatched to any gene: 4. CDR3 length: 14 residues. The DNA of the CDR3 is TGCGCCAGCAGCCCCACAGGGGTCCAAGAGACCCAGTACTTC. The encoded protein is CASSPTGVQETQYF.

This chain uses TRBV11-2 with TRBJ2-5; D is perhaps TRBD2 (7 bases). CDR3 length: 15 residues. Germline assignment: CDR1 SGHAT and CDR2 FQNNGV. V gave up 3 bases and J gave up 0 bases, with 11 bases separating them. Written as DNA, the CDR3 is TGTGCCAGCAGCTTCGAGGGGGGGTACCAAGAGACCCAGTACTTC. As protein: CASSFEGGYQETQYF.

The rearrangement links TRBV6-2 or TRBV6-3 to TRBJ2-5, with unresolved D. The germline V gene has CDR1 MNHEY and CDR2 SVGEGT. V lost 5 bases, J lost 6 bases, and 10 bases lay in between. This CDR3 has 12 residues. CDR3 amino acids: CASSDSLKTQYF. The CDR3 DNA reads as TGTGCCAGCAGTGATAGTCTAAAGACCCAGTACTTC.

The chain employs TRBV13 and TRBJ1-2; 7 bases align to TRBD1. The CDR3 is 15 residues long. The trim removed 4 bases at V and 7 bases at J, leaving 12 bases unmatched. Germline values: CDR1 PRHDT, CDR2 FYEKMQ (reference sequence). The CDR3 coding sequence is TGTGCCAGCAGCTCAAGGACAGGCGTTAATGGTGGCTACACCTTC. Translated, it gives CASSSRTGVNGGYTF.

This clone was seen only once. One end of the junction does not line up with germline, which may come from a read error. The chain's CDR3 is CASSVAHGGLHF. The CDR3 nucleotides are TGTGCCAGCAGCGTAGCTCATGGGGGGTTGCATTTT. The J gene is TRBJ1-3, the V gene TRBV9; D is perhaps TRBD1 (5 bases). Germline V CDR1 and CDR2: SGDLS, YYNGEE. This CDR3 region has 12 residues.

The chain employs TRBV4-1 and TRBJ2-7; no clear D. This CDR3 comprises 13 residues. The germline V gene has CDR1 MGHRA and CDR2 YSYEKL. V gave up 4 bases and J gave up 5 bases, with 12 bases separating them. The CDR3 region has the DNA TGCGCCAGCAGCCTGCGCTTGGGCGACGAGCAGTACTTC. It codes for CASSLRLGDEQYF.

V and J are TRBV3-1 (or the pseudogene TRBV3-2) and TRBJ1-6; possible D gene TRBD1, 5 bases. Germline CDR1 LGHDT, CDR2 YNNKEL (reference sequence). V lost 5 bases to trimming and J lost 14 bases, with 19 bases between them. The CDR3 sequence is 14 residues long. CDR3 residues: CASSDEGTGLTLHF. The CDR3 bases are TGTGCCAGCAGCGACGAAGGGACTGGCCTGACCCTCCACTTT.

Turning to this clone: This same CDR3 is encoded by further DNA sequences in the sample. The genes are TRBV3-1 (or the pseudogene TRBV3-2) and TRBJ2-7; a weak D match, TRBD1 (5 bases). The ends were cut back, 6 bases at V and 6 bases at J, with 15 bases in the middle. The CDR3 has 13 amino acids. CDR1 and CDR2 from the germline V gene are LGHDT and YNNKEL (reference sequence). The chain's CDR3 is CASSQPLGREQYF. In DNA form, the CDR3 reads TGTGCCAGCAGTCAACCTTTGGGGCGCGAGCAGTACTTC.

This clone came up once. The rearrangement uses TRBV5-1 and TRBJ2-5; TRBD2 might be the D (6 bases). Trimming cost V 4 bases and J 5 bases, with 15 bases left between them. From germline, CDR1 is SGHRS and CDR2 YFSETQ. The CDR3 has 14 residues. The CDR3, as DNA: TGCGCCAGCAGCCTTGTCCGGGACTTGGAGACCCAGTACTTC. Translation: CASSLVRDLETQYF.

J is TRBJ2-7 and V is TRBV7-9, with TRBD2 matching over 7 bases. Trimming removed 1 base from V and 1 base from J; junction bases left unmatched: 1. Germline V gene sequence: CDR1 SEHNR, CDR2 FQNEAQ (reference sequence). The CDR3 contains 14 residues. CDR3 sequence (DNA): TGTGCCAGCAGCTTAGGGGGACTATCCTACGAGCAGTACTTC. Amino acids: CASSLGGLSYEQYF.

The count of this clone is one. This chain links TRBV27 with TRBJ2-7; 8 nucleotides line up with TRBD1. CDR3 length: 15 amino acids. The germline V gene has CDR1 MNHEY and CDR2 SMNVEV (reference sequence). The V and J ends lost 2 bases and 2 bases, in that order; junction bases with no gene match: 5. The CDR3 protein is CASSLDWDRPYEQYF. The CDR3 DNA reads TGTGCCAGCAGTTTAGATTGGGACAGGCCCTACGAGCAGTACTTC.

In the case of this clone: The CDR3 end shows no conserved phenylalanine or tryptophan, and so a read error is likely. The chain uses TRBV6-5 and TRBJ1-2, with TRBD1 as a possible D gene (5 bases). The germline V and J ends were trimmed by 3 bases and 2 bases, with 13 bases remaining between them. This CDR3 contains 15 residues. CDR1 MNHEY and CDR2 SVGAGI come from the germline V gene. The CDR3 loop is CASSYSRVINYGYTS. The CDR3 bases are TGTGCCAGCAGTTATTCCAGGGTCATCAACTATGGCTACACCTCC.

There are a few counts of this clone. This rearrangement joins TRBV5-6 to TRBJ1-4; a possible D gene is TRBD1 (5 bases). This CDR3 has 16 residues. V was cut by 0 bases and J by 6 bases, with 15 bases left in between. CDR1 is SGHDT, CDR2 YYEEEE, per germline. The CDR3, as DNA: TGTGCCAGCAGCTTGGGCACAGGTAGTACTTATGAAAAACTGTTTTTT. This translates into CASSLGTGSTYEKLFF. The full variable domain, completed using reference TRBV5-6 and TRBJ1-4, is DAGVTQSPTHLIKTRGQQVTLRCSPKSGHDTVSWYQQALGQGPQFIFQYYEEEERQRGNFPDRFSGHQFPNYSSELNVNALLLGDSALYLCASSLGTGSTYEKLFFGSGTQLSVL.

Ten or more counts support this clone. The chain recombines TRBV4-2 with TRBJ2-2; 11 bases agree with TRBD2. The CDR3 contains 18 residues. Germline CDR1 reads LGHNA; CDR2 reads YNFKEQ. The ends lost 1 base at V and 5 bases at J; junction bases unmatched: 9. CDR3 sequence: CASSQGRASGGWTGELFF. CDR3 coding DNA: TGTGCCAGCAGCCAAGGTCGGGCTAGCGGGGGGTGGACCGGGGAGCTGTTTTTT.

CDR3 DNA sequence: TGCGCCAGCAGCTTGGGACAGGAGACTGGCCAAGAGACCCAGTACTTC. It specifies CASSLGQETGQETQYF. The chain links TRBV5-1 to TRBJ2-5; D may be TRBD1 (6 bases). Germline loops: CDR1 SGHRS, CDR2 YFSETQ. V was trimmed by 0 bases and J by 1 base, leaving 13 bases between them. This CDR3 has 16 residues. Drawing the rest from reference TRBV5-1 and TRBJ2-5, the complete variable domain is KAGVTQTPRYLIKTRGQQVTLSCSPISGHRSVSWYQQTPGQGLQFLFEYFSETQRNKGNFPGRFSGRQFSNSRSEMNVSTLELGDSALYLCASSLGQETGQETQYFGPGTRLLVL.

The rearrangement links TRBV2 to TRBJ2-5; tentative D call: TRBD1 (5 bases). Germline-derived CDR1 and CDR2 are SNHLY and FYNNEI. This CDR3 contains 15 residues. V shed 1 base and J shed 2 bases, with 11 bases lying between them. The CDR3 loop reads CASSEGFQGQETQYF. In DNA form, the CDR3 reads TGTGCCAGCAGTGAAGGGTTTCAGGGACAAGAGACCCAGTACTTC.

This chain joins TRBV4-1 and TRBJ2-7; 9 bases line up with TRBD2. CDR1 and CDR2 from the germline V gene are MGHRA and YSYEKL. The length of the CDR3 is 16 residues. V shed 4 bases and J 4 bases; nucleotides not matched to a gene: 11. This CDR3 is CASSPGSGGSGYEQYF. CDR3 nucleotide sequence: TGCGCCAGCAGCCCCGGAAGCGGGGGGAGTGGTTACGAGCAGTACTTC.

This clone occurred a few times. This sequence joins TRBV6-5 and TRBJ2-7; D is perhaps TRBD2 (6 bases). Germline lookup yields CDR1 MNHEY and CDR2 SVGAGI. V lost 6 bases and J 6 bases, leaving 15 bases between the germline ends. This CDR3 comprises 13 residues. This CDR3 is CASSGGEFSEQYF. CDR3 bases: TGTGCCAGCAGCGGGGGAGAATTCAGCGAGCAGTACTTC.

This clone was observed once. Other DNA sequences within the sample encode an identical CDR3. The chain couples TRBV6-5 to TRBJ1-1; 7 bases are a match to TRBD1. After removal of 4 bases from V and 0 bases from J, the junction contained 2 bases not matched to a gene. Germline lookup yields CDR1 MNHEY and CDR2 SVGAGI. There are 14 residues in the CDR3. DNA of the CDR3: TGTGCCAGCAGTTTGGACAGGATGAACACTGAAGCTTTCTTT. Protein: CASSLDRMNTEAFF.